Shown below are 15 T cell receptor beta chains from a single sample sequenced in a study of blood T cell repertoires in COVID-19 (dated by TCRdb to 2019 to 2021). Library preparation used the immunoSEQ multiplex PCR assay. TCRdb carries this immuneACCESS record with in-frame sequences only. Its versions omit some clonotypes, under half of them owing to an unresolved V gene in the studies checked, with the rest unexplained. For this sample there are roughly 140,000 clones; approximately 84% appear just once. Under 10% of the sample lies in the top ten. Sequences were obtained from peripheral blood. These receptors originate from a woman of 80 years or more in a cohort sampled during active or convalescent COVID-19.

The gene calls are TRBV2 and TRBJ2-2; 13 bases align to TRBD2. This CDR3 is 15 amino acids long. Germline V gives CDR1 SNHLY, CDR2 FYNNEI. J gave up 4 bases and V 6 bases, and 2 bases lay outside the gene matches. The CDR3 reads CASSRLAGGTGELFF. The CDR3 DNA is TGTGCCAGCAGCCGACTAGCGGGGGGCACCGGGGAGCTGTTTTTT.

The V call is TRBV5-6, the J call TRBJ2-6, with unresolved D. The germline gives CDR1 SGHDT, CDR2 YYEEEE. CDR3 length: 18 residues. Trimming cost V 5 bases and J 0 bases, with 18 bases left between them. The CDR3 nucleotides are TGTGCCAGCAGACGCCTACAGACCGTATACTCTGGGGCCAACGTCCTGACTTTC. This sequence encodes CASRRLQTVYSGANVLTF. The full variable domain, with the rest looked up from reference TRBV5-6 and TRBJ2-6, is DAGVTQSPTHLIKTRGQQVTLRCSPKSGHDTVSWYQQALGQGPQFIFQYYEEEERQRGNFPDRFSGHQFPNYSSELNVNALLLGDSALYLCASRRLQTVYSGANVLTFGAGSRLTVL.

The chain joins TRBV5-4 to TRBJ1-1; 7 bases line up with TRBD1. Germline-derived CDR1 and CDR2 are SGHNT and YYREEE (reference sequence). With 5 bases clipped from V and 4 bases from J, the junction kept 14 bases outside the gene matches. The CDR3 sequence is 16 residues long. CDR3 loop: CASSSRNRGGSTEAFF. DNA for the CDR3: TGTGCCAGCAGTTCGCGTAACAGGGGCGGCAGCACTGAAGCTTTCTTT.

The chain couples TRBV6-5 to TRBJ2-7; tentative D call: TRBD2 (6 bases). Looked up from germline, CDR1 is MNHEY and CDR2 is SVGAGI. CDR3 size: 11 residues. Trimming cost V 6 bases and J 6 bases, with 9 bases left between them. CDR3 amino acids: CASRRGSEQYV. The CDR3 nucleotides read TGTGCCAGCAGGCGGGGATCCGAGCAGTACGTC.

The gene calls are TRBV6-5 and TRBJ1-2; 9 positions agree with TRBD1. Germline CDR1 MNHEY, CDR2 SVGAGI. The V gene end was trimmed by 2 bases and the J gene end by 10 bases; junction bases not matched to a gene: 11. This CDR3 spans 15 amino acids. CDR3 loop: CASSYIDRGTEDYTF. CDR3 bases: TGTGCCAGCAGTTACATAGACAGGGGGACGGAGGACTACACCTTC.

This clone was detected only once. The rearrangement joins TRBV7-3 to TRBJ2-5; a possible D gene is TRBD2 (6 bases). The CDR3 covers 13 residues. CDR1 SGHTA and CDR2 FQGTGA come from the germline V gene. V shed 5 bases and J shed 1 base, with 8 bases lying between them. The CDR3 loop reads CASSLLAQETQYF. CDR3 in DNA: TGTGCCAGCAGCCTACTAGCCCAAGAGACCCAGTACTTC.

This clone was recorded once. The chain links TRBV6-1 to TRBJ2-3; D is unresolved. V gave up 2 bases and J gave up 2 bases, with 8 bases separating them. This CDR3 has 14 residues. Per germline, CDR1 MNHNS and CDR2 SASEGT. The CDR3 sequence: CASSEPVITDTQYF. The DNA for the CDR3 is TGTGCCAGCAGTGAACCGGTAATCACAGATACGCAGTATTTT.

CDR3 amino acids: CASTRTSGSTDTQYF. The CDR3 DNA follows: TGTGCCAGCACCCGGACTAGCGGTAGCACAGATACGCAGTATTTT. The rearrangement links TRBV5-4 to TRBJ2-3, with 10 bases lining up with TRBD2. Germline-derived CDR1 and CDR2 are SGHNT and YYREEE (reference sequence). This CDR3 contains 15 residues. The junction had 4 bases not matched to a gene; V was cut back by 6 bases and J by 0 bases.

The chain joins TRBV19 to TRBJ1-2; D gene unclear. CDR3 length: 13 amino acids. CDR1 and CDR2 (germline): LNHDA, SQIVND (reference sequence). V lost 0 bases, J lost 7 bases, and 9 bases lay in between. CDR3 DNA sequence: TGTGCCAGTAGTATAGAGGGGAGGTTTGGCTACACCTTC. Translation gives CASSIEGRFGYTF.

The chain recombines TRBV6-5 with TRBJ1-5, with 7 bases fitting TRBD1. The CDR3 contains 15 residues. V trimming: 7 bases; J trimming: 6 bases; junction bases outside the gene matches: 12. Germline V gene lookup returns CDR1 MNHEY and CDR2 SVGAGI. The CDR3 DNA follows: TGTGCCAGCACCGCGGGAACAGGGGTAGGTCAGCCCCAGCATTTT. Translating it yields CASTAGTGVGQPQHF.

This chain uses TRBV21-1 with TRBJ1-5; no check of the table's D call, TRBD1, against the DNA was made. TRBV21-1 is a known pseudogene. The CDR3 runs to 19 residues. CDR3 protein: CASSKVCRQPTGPCQPQHF. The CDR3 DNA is TGTGCCAGCAGCAAAGTATGTAGACAGCCGACAGGGCCCTGTCAGCCCCAGCATTTT.

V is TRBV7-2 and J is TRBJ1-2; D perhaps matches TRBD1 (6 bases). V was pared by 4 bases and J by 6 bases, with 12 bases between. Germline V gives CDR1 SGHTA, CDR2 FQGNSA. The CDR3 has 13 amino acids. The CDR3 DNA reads TGTGCCAGCAGCTGGGACAATAGGAATGGCTACACCTTC. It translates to CASSWDNRNGYTF. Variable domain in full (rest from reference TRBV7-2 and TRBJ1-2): GAGVSQSPSNKVTEKGKDVELRCDPISGHTALYWYRQSLGQGLEFLIYFQGNSAPDKSGLPSDRFSAERTGGSVSTLTIQRTQQEDSAVYLCASSWDNRNGYTFGSGTRLTVV.

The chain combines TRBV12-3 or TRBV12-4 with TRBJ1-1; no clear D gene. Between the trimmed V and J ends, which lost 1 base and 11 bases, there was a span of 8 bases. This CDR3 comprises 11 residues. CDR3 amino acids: CASSLGIEAFF. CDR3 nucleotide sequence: TGTGCCAGCAGTTTAGGTATAGAGGCTTTCTTT.

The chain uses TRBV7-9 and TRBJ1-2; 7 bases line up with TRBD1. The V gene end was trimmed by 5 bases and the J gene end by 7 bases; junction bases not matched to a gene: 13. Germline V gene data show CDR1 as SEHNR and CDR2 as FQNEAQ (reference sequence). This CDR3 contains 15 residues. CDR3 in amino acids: CASSQIQGSYPGYTF. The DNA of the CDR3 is TGTGCCAGCAGCCAAATACAGGGGTCATATCCTGGCTACACCTTC.

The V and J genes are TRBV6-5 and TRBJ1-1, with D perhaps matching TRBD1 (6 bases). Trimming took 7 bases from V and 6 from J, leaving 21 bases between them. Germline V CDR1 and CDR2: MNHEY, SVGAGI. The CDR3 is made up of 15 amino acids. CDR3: CASNPGDGDFSEAFF. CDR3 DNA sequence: TGTGCCAGCAACCCAGGGGACGGGGATTTTTCTGAAGCTTTCTTT.